The T cell receptor delta chain under discussion was sequenced for a study of gamma-delta chains in newborns, infants, children. Overall study: Microbial exposure reportedly drives polyclonal innate γδ T cell expansion after birth.

The CDR3 spans 15 residues. Per germline, CDR1 GEAIGNYY and CDR2 EKD. The ends were cut back, 0 bases at V and 10 bases at J, with 17 bases in the middle. TCRdb repeated clone calling on the reads with CATT. The sample carries under 2,000 delta-chain clones, 0.9% to 1.4% recorded once. In its sample, this clone ranks as medium-sized. TCRdb's entry gives the protein of a much larger clone, which mismatches this DNA's translation at residue 6, likely from a read error; the protein reported here is translated from the DNA. The sample has other DNA sequences that encode this CDR3 too. This sequence joins TRDV2 and TRDJ2; D possibly corresponds to TRDD3 (5 bases). The receptor's source is a child who was a newborn, infant or young child, either healthy, febrile or measles-vaccinated (not recorded which). Sequenced material: blood. CDR3 nucleotide sequence: TGTGCCTGTGACACCGCGGGGGCCTCGGGAGAACAACTCTTCTTT. It encodes CACDTAGASGEQLFF.